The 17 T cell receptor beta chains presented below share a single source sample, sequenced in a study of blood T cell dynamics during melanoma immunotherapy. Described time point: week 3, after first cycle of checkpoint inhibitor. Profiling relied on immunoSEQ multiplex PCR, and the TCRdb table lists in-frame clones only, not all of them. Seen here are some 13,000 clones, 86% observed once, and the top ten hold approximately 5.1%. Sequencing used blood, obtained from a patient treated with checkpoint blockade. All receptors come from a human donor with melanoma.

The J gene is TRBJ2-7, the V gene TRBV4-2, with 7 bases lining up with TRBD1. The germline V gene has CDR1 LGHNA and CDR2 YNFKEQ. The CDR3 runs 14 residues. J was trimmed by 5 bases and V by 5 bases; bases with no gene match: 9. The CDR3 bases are TGTGCCAGCAGCACCCGGGACAGAAGGCACGAGCAGTACTTC. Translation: CASSTRDRRHEQYF.

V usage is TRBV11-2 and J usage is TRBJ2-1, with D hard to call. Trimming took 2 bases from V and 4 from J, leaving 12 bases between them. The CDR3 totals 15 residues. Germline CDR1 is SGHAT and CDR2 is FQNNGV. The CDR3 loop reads CASSLMGTVYNEQFF. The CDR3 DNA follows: TGTGCCAGCAGCTTAATGGGTACAGTTTACAATGAGCAGTTCTTC.

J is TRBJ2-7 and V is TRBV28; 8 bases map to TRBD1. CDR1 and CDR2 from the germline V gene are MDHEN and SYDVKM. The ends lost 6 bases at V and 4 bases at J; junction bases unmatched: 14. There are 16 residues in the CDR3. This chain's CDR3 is CASSSTRQGPSYEQYF. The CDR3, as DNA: TGTGCCAGCAGCTCCACCCGACAGGGGCCTTCATACGAGCAGTACTTC.

The DNA for the CDR3 is TGTGCCAGCAGCGTAGCCCCTGGCAGGGGAAAGGGAGATACGCAGTATTTT. Protein sequence: CASSVAPGRGKGDTQYF. The chain recombines TRBV9 with TRBJ2-3; the D gene is possibly TRBD1 (6 bases). The CDR3 extends over 17 amino acids. Trimming removed 0 bases from V and 5 bases from J, with 19 bases in between. The V gene's germline CDR1 is SGDLS and CDR2 YYNGEE.

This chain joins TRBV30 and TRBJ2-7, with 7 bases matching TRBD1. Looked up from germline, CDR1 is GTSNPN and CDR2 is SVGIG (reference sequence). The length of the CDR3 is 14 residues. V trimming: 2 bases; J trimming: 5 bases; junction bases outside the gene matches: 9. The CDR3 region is CAWSFSRGYHEQYF. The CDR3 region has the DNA TGTGCCTGGAGTTTTAGCAGGGGGTACCACGAGCAGTACTTC.

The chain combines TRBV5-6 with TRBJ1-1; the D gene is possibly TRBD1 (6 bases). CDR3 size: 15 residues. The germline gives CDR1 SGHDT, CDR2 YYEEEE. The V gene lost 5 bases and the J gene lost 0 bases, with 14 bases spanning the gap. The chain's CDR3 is CASRRRTAVNTEAFF. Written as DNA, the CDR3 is TGTGCCAGCAGACGCCGGACAGCCGTGAACACTGAAGCTTTCTTT. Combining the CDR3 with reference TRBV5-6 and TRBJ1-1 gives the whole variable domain DAGVTQSPTHLIKTRGQQVTLRCSPKSGHDTVSWYQQALGQGPQFIFQYYEEEERQRGNFPDRFSGHQFPNYSSELNVNALLLGDSALYLCASRRRTAVNTEAFFGQGTRLTVV.

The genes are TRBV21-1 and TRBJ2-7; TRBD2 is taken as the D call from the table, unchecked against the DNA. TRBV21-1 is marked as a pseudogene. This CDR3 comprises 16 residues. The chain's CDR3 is CASSTPSGSRSYEQYF. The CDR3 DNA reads TGTGCCAGCAGCACACCAAGCGGGAGTAGGTCCTACGAGCAGTACTTC.

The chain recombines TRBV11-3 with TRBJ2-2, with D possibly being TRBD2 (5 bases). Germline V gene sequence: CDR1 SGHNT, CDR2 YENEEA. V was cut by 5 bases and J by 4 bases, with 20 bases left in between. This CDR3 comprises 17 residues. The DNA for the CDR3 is TGTGCCAGCAGCCCCCAAGCGCCCCTAGCCGGCACCGGGGAGCTGTTTTTT. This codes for CASSPQAPLAGTGELFF.

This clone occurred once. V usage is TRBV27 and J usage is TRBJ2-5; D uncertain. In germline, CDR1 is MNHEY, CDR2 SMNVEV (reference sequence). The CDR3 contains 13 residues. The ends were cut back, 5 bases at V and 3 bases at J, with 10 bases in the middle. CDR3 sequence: CASSLGRKETQYF. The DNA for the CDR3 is TGTGCCAGCAGTCTAGGGCGAAAAGAGACCCAGTACTTC.

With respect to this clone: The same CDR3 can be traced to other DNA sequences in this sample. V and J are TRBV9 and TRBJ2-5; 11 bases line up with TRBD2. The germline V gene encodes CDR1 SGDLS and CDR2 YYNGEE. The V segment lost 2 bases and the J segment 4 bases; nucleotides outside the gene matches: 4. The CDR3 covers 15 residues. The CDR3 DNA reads TGTGCCAGCAGCGTTAGCGGGAGGGCCTCAGAGACCCAGTACTTC. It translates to CASSVSGRASETQYF.

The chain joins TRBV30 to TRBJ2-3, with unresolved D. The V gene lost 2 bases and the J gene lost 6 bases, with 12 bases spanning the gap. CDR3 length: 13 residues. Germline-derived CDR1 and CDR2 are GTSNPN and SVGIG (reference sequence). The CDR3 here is CAWSRRPGDTQYF. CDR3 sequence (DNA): TGTGCCTGGAGTAGGAGACCTGGGGATACGCAGTATTTT.

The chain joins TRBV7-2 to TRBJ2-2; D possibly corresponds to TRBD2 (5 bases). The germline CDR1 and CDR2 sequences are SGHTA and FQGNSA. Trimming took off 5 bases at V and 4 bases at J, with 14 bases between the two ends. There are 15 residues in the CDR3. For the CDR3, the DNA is TGTGCCAGCAGCCTCGGACGGGGAATCACCGGGGAGCTGTTTTTT. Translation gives CASSLGRGITGELFF.

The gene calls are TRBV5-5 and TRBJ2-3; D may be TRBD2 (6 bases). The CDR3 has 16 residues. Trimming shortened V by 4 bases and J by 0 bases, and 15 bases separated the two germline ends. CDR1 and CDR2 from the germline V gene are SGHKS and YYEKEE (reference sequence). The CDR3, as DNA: TGTGCCAGCAGCGGAGGGAGCGGAATCAGCACAGATACGCAGTATTTT. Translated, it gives CASSGGSGISTDTQYF.

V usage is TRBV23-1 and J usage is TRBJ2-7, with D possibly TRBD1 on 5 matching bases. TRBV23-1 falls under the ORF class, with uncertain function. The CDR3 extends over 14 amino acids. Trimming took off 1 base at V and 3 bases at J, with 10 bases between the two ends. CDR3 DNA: TGCGCCAGCAGTCAATGTTATCAGGGCTACGAGCAGTACTTC. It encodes CASSQCYQGYEQYF.

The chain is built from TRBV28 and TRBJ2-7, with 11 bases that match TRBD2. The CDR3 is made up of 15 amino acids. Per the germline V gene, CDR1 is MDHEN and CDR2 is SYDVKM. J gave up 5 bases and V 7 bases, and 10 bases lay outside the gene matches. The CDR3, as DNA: TGTGCCAGCACGGGGACTAGCGGAACCCGGGACGAGCAGTACTTC. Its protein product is CASTGTSGTRDEQYF. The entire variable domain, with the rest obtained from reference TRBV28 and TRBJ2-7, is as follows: DVKVTQSSRYLVKRTGEKVFLECVQDMDHENMFWYRQDPGLGLRLIYFSYDVKMKEKGDIPEGYSVSREKKERFSLILESASTNQTSMYLCASTGTSGTRDEQYFGPGTRLTVT.

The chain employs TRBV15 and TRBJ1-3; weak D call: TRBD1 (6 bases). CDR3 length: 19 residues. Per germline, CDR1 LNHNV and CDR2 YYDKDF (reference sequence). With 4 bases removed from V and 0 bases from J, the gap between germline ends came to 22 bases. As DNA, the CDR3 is TGTGCCACCAGCACAAGGCCCCGACAGGAATCTTTCTCTGGAAACACCATATATTTT. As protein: CATSTRPRQESFSGNTIYF. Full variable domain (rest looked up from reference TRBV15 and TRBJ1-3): DAMVIQNPRYQVTQFGKPVTLSCSQTLNHNVMYWYQQKSSQAPKLLFHYYDKDFNNEADTPDNFQSRRPNTSFCFLDIRSPGLGDTAMYLCATSTRPRQESFSGNTIYFGEGSWLTVV.

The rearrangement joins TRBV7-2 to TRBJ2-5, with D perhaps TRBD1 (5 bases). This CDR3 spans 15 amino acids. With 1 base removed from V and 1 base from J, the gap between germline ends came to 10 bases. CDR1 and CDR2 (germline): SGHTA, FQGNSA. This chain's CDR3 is CASSLVDRSQETQYF. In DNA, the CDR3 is TGTGCCAGCAGCTTAGTAGACAGATCCCAAGAGACCCAGTACTTC. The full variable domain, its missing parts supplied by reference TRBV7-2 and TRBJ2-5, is GAGVSQSPSNKVTEKGKDVELRCDPISGHTALYWYRQSLGQGLEFLIYFQGNSAPDKSGLPSDRFSAERTGGSVSTLTIQRTQQEDSAVYLCASSLVDRSQETQYFGPGTRLLVL.